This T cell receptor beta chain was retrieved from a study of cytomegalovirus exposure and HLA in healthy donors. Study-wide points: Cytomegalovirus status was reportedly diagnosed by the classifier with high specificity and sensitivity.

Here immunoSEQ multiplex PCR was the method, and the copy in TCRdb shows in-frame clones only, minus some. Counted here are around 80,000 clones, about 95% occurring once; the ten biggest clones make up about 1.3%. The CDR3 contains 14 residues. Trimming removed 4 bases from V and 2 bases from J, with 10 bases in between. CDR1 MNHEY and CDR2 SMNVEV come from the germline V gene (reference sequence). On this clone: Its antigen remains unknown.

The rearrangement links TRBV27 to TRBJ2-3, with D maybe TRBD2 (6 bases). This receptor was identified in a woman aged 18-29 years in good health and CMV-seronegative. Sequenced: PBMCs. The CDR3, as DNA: TGTGCCAGCAGTTCGGGACTCGACACAGATACGCAGTATTTT. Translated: CASSSGLDTDTQYF.